Below, one TCR beta chain is given with its context. No cognate antigen has been identified for it. Base qualities are not provided; no much larger clone lies one nucleotide away. The sample originates from a study of cytomegalovirus exposure and HLA in healthy donors (dated by TCRdb to 2015 to 2018). Looking at the study overall: In an earlier analysis of some 550 of the donors, 276 Gb of sequence data and 90 million to 130 million unique TCR beta sequences from roughly 200 million T cells were reported. Among about 400 genotyped donors of the cohort, an average of approximately 220,000 unique TCR beta nucleotide sequences was sequenced per donor, of which approximately 19% were non-productive. An early release covering over 500 HLA-typed donors comprised about 300 gigabases of sequencing data and 85 million to 100 million unique TCR sequences. Among the roughly 400 genotyped donors, around 81% belonged to the genetic ancestry cluster associated with self-reported Caucasian donors. The number of donors typed differed by locus, with about 629-630 for A, B, C, DRB1 and DQB1, around 500 for DQA1, about 610 for DPA1, and some 450 for DPB1. Rather than drawing on any new phenotypic data, the later analysis identified candidate immune exposures from TCR beta sequences and the way those sequences occurred across donors. Besides the first cohort of roughly 700 subjects, a separate validation cohort made up of around 120 different subjects was used. An earlier analysis of 500 to 650 of the donors applied high-throughput TCR beta sequencing to assess whether each TCR beta V gene segment acted as functional or pseudogenic. The aim of the study was to test whether cataloging public T cell receptors could identify signatures of past pathogen exposure. Donor age, sex, ethnicity and CMV serostatus were compiled alongside the repertoire data. HLA typing included class I and class II loci at four-digit resolution. Roughly five DR-DQ haplotypes were handled as single units for association and clustering because linkage in the cohort was strong. All discovery cohort repertoires had been generated on a single sequencing platform. The study profiled the T cell repertoires of 500 to 800 subjects by immunosequencing and related them to cytomegalovirus serostatus. Genome-wide SNP genotypes for about 65% of the roughly 670 donors were used in a later genetic analysis, which treated that subset as a discovery cohort. To predict cytomegalovirus infection status, the study brought together high-throughput TCR immunosequencing, statistical association of individual TCRs with disease status, and machine learning. A later analysis re-analyzed previously published TCR beta repertoires from about 730 donors and added high-resolution HLA genotyping to study TCR occurrence patterns. The investigation overall reported the following: According to a later analysis, most CMV-associated TCR beta chains appeared to be HLA-restricted, and the HLA associations seemed to be driven largely by CMV exposure. Because counts were too low, about 15 rarely observed V segments, including chromosome 9 orphons, were left out of the earlier analysis of roughly 600 of the donors. In a later analysis, TCR association rates were found to vary across HLA loci, with the most associated TCRs seen for DRB1 alleles and the fewest for HLA-C alleles. CMV serostatus was the only immune exposure information available for the cohort. In a later genetic analysis, a missense DCLRE1C variant was associated with V-gene and J-gene trimming of TCR beta chains, and the association was replicated in an independent cohort. Because HLA typing was unavailable for some donors at each locus, only the typed subset was used in association tests. This cohort had only TCR beta chains sequenced, and the lack of alpha or paired-chain data limited which features could be detected. The classifier was reported to diagnose cytomegalovirus status with high specificity and sensitivity in both the original cohort and the validation cohort. Compared with the roughly 710-donor mean, donors in an Asian-associated ancestry cluster had fewer N-insertions in productive TCRs, according to a later genetic analysis. In the study, around 160 TCR beta chains were listed as associated with cytomegalovirus. Because the 87-base-pair reads could not distinguish some IMGT-functional V segments, including TRBV6-2 and TRBV6-3, those segments were excluded. A few of the identified cytomegalovirus-associated TCR beta chains were confirmed in vitro to be specific for cytomegalovirus antigens. Presence/absence analyses assumed roughly uniform sequencing depth across donors, an assumption that may not hold. A group of highly shared sequence variants was considered likely to be a technical artifact of the sequencing pipeline. According to the authors, the approach could potentially be generalized to other disease states and immunological phenotypes. A further reported finding was that TCR beta sequences accurately predicted the HLA-A and HLA-B alleles for most subjects in the first cohort. An earlier analysis of approximately 570 of the donors showed that most TCR beta V segments appeared in productive rearrangements either about 90% or about 30% of the time, which broadly matched IMGT annotations. While some public TCRs were present in many individuals, most TCR sequences turned up only very rarely across donors. Strong co-occurrence of HLA alleles, especially DR and DQ, made assigning TCR associations to individual alleles difficult. Correlated functional status among segregating V segments might reflect linkage disequilibrium, but an unknown experimental factor could not be ruled out. In a later analysis, several top co-occurrence clusters were reported to appear linked to parvovirus B19, influenza, CMV and Epstein-Barr virus. In a later analysis, HLA-associated TCR beta chains were found to be more clonally expanded and to have lower generation probabilities than equally common non-associated chains. A later analysis associated 15,000 or so TCR beta sequences with specific HLA alleles at a false discovery rate of 0.05.

The library came from the immunoSEQ multiplex PCR assay. The multiplex PCR relied on a mix of 60 forward primers for TCR Vbeta segments and 13 reverse primers for TCR Jbeta segments. A multiplex PCR assay on genomic DNA amplified the CDR3 region of rearranged TCR beta genes. Amplified TCR beta libraries were sequenced as 87-base-pair reads on the Illumina HiSeq System. In the authors' own workflow: Across the 700 or so repertoires, a later analysis counted some 81 million unique TCR beta chains, roughly 11 million of which were shared by at least two donors. To remove PCR and sequencing errors, raw reads were error-corrected and collapsed into unique sequences using a nearest-neighbor algorithm that merged closely related sequences. CDR3 sequences were aligned to IMGT reference sequences to assign V, D and J gene segments. Each retained sequence needed at least a six-nucleotide match to both a V gene segment and a J gene segment. Rearrangements were classified as productive when the CDR3 lacked stop codons and remained in frame with V and J, and all other rearrangements were classified as non-productive. Following IMGT convention, CDR3 was defined as the stretch from the second conserved V-encoded cysteine to the conserved J-encoded phenylalanine. Sequences without an unambiguous match to a single V gene segment were excluded from the earlier analysis of a few hundred of the donors. An earlier analysis of 587 of the donors called V segments functional above 56.7% productive rearrangements and segregating when the between-donor standard deviation exceeded 5%. To diagnose cytomegalovirus status from the catalog of TCR beta chain sequences, a statistical classification framework was built. In a later analysis, TCR nucleotide sequences were compared against IMGT/GENE-DB human TR gene sequences so that V and J genes could be assigned. The TCRdist pipeline was used in a later analysis to assign CDR3 sequences and most-parsimonious VDJ recombination scenarios. In a later analysis, each TCR beta chain was defined by its CDR3 amino acid sequence together with its V-gene family, and reads without a unique V-gene family were excluded. A later analysis removed 600 or so highly shared, low-generation-probability nucleotide sequences to deal with suspected cross-contamination and a sequencing artifact. In a later analysis, a clonal expansion index was calculated for each public chain from normalized within-repertoire ranks of inferred template counts. A later analysis computed generation probabilities with a VDJ recombination model fitted to out-of-frame rearrangements, and checked the results against IGoR. Hypergeometric tests were used in a later analysis to score TCR-TCR, TCR-HLA and TCR-CMV co-occurrence, with a repertoire-size bias correction applied to the TCR pairs. In a later analysis, false discovery rates were estimated by permuting HLA or CMV assignments 20 times. A later analysis grouped co-occurring TCRs with DBSCAN, adding TCRdist sequence similarity when clustering within HLA-allele-positive subsets. Repertoires with fewer than 30,000 or more than 120,000 public chains were left out of co-occurrence clustering, as were about five repertoires with anomalous nucleotide sharing. This immuneACCESS table, as held by TCRdb, lists in-frame sequences with V and J called but not all clones. Of the missing ones, under half trace to an unresolved V gene in checked studies; the others have no known cause. V, J and clone size reflect that table, while D and trimming were determined from the DNA. This sample holds 200,000 or so clones; approximately 87% were observed only once. About 1.2% of the sample belongs to the ten largest clones.

The cohort was made up of approximately 670 healthy bone marrow donors. All cohort members were sampled while nominally healthy, although unrecorded immune exposures were likely present. The donor was CMV seronegative and belonged to the group of roughly 330 seronegative cohort members. A peripheral blood sample was collected from each donor, and TCR beta sequencing was performed on peripheral blood mononuclear cells. Genomic DNA extraction from the blood cell samples was performed with the Qiagen DNeasy Blood Extraction Kit. Trimmed from V: 2 bases; trimmed from J: 2 bases; junction bases lacking a gene match: 9. The CDR3 sequence holds 17 residues, the cysteine and phenylalanine included. The sequence is cut down to CDR3 DNA, 51 bases in frame from base 1. Looking up the germline V gene yields CDR1 SGDLS and CDR2 YYNGEE.

Sequenced input: PBMCs. The source of this sequence is a man under 40 in good health and CMV-seronegative. In this chain, TRBV9 is recombined with TRBJ2-3, and 9 junction bases match TRBD2. CDR3 protein: CASSVRRGGATTDTQYF. The nucleotide sequence reads TGTGCCAGCAGCGTTCGGCGCGGGGGGGCCACCACAGATACGCAGTATTTT.